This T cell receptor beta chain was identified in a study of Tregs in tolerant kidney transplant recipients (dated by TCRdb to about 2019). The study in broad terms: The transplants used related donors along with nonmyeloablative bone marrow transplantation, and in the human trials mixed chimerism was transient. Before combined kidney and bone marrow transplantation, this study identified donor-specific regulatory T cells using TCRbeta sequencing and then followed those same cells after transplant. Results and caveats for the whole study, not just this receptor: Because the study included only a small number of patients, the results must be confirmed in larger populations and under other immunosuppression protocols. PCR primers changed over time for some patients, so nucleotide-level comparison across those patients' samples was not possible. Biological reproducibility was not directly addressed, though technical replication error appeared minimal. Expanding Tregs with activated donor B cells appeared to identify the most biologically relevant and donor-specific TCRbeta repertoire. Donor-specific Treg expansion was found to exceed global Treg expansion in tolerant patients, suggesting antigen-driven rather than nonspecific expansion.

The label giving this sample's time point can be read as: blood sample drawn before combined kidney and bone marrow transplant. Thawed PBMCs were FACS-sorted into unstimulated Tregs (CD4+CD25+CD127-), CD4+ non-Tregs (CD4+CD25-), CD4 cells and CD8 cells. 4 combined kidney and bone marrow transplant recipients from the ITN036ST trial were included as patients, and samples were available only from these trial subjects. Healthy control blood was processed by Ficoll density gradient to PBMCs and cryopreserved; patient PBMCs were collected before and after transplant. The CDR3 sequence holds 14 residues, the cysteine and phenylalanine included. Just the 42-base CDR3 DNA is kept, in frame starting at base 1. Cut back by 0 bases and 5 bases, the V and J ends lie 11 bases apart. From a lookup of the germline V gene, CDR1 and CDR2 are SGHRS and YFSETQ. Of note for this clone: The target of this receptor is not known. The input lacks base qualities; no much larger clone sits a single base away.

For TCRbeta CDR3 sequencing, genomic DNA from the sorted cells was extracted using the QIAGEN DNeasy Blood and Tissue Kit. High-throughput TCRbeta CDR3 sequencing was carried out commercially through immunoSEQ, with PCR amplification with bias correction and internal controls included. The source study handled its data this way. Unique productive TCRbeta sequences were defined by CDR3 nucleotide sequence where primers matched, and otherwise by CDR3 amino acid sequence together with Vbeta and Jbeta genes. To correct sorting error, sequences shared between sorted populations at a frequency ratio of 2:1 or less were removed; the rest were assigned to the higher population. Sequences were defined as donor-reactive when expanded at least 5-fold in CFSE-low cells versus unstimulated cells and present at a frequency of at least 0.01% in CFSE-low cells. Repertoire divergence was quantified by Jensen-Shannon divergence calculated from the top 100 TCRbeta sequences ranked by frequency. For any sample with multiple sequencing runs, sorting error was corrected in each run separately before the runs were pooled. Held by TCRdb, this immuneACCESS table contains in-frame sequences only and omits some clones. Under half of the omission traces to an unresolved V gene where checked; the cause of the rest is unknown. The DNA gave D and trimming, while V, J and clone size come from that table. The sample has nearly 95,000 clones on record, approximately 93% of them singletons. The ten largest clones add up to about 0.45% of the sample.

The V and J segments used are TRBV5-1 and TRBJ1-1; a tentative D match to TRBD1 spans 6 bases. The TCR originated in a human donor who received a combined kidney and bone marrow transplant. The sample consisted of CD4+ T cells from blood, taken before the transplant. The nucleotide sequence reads TGCGCCAGCAGCTTGGCCGGAACAGGGACTGAAGCTTTCTTT. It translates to CASSLAGTGTEAFF.